A selection of T cell receptor beta chains follows, all from one sample in a study of shared clonotypes between healthy human individuals. This table comes from immunoSEQ multiplex PCR, and its TCRdb copy is limited to in-frame clones, with some not included. Among about 2,200,000 clones listed, more than 85% were seen once. Sequencing was done on a sample of naive CD8+ T cells from PBMCs. The receptor source for this set is a man aged 18 to 29 in good health. Some clones in this sample may be carry-over from other donors' samples. The CDR3 runs from the conserved cysteine through the conserved F or W. Fields, in order: D gene, J gene, clone size, V gene, CDR3 length, CDR3 protein, CDR3 DNA. A D gene is named only where the DNA matches it firmly. Expanded clones are given a class, and other clones once, few, many or no size at all.

TRBD2	TRBJ2-7	.	TRBV7-3	17	CASSFTGGTSGSNEQYF	TGTGCCAGCAGCTTTACCGGAGGGACTAGCGGGAGTAACGAGCAGTACTTC
.	TRBJ1-2	.	TRBV6-5	15	CASSYARSGGNGYTF	TGTGCCAGCAGTTACGCCCGAAGTGGGGGGAATGGCTACACCTTC
TRBD1	TRBJ1-2	.	TRBV28	15	CASSLTGGGWYGYTF	TGTGCCAGCAGCCTGACAGGGGGCGGATGGTATGGCTACACCTTC
.	TRBJ2-1	.	TRBV5-4	14	CASSLVGRLDEQFF	TGTGCCAGCAGCTTGGTCGGGAGATTGGATGAGCAGTTCTTC
TRBD1	TRBJ2-1	.	TRBV7-3	15	CASSPGTGNNNEQFF	TGTGCCAGCAGCCCTGGGACAGGGAACAACAATGAGCAGTTCTTC
TRBD1	TRBJ1-1	once	TRBV5-6	14	CASSGTGLQLEAFF	TGTGCCAGCAGCGGGACAGGCCTACAACTTGAAGCTTTCTTT
TRBD2	TRBJ2-7	.	TRBV14	16	CASSQTRSGRAYEQYF	TGTGCCAGCAGCCAAACAAGGAGCGGGAGGGCCTACGAGCAGTACTTC
TRBD1	TRBJ1-1	.	TRBV19	16	CASSPWTGGVNTEAFF	TGTGCCAGTAGTCCATGGACAGGGGGAGTGAACACTGAAGCTTTCTTT
.	TRBJ2-1	.	TRBV29-1	12	CSVEGTGNEQFF	TGCAGCGTTGAGGGAACAGGGAATGAGCAGTTCTTC
TRBD2	TRBJ2-7	.	TRBV7-2	14	CASSGRERAYEQYF	TGTGCCAGCAGCGGGAGGGAGCGAGCCTACGAGCAGTACTTC
TRBD1	TRBJ2-7	.	TRBV14	18	CASSHGTGGIKSGYEQYF	TGTGCCAGCAGCCATGGGACAGGGGGCATTAAATCGGGCTACGAGCAGTACTTC
TRBD2	TRBJ2-2	.	TRBV7-9	17	CASSLAWTRDETGELFF	TGTGCCAGCAGCTTAGCGTGGACTAGAGACGAGACCGGGGAGCTGTTTTTT
TRBD1	TRBJ2-2	.	TRBV9	16	CASSAKGAPDTGELFF	TGTGCCAGCAGCGCAAAGGGGGCCCCGGACACCGGGGAGCTGTTTTTT
.	TRBJ2-7	.	TRBV5-1	13	CASGPESSYEQYF	TGCGCCAGCGGCCCAGAGAGCTCCTACGAGCAGTACTTC
.	TRBJ1-5	.	TRBV4-1	16	CASSQDTGLSNQPQHF	TGCGCCAGCAGCCAAGATACAGGGCTTAGCAATCAGCCCCAGCATTTT
.	TRBJ2-3	.	TRBV6-1	16	CASSGHGVIGTDTQYF	TGTGCCAGCAGTGGACACGGGGTAATTGGCACAGATACGCAGTATTTT
TRBD1	TRBJ2-2	.	TRBV27	15	CASSLATGPTGELFF	TGTGCCAGCAGTTTAGCGACAGGGCCCACCGGGGAGCTGTTTTTT
.	TRBJ2-7	.	TRBV19	14	CASSLRTDSYEQYF	TGTGCCAGTAGCCTACGGACAGACTCCTACGAGCAGTACTTC
.	TRBJ2-2	.	TRBV14	15	CASSGRGSTAGELFF	TGTGCCAGCAGCGGCCGGGGTTCCACTGCCGGGGAGCTGTTTTTT
.	TRBJ1-2	.	TRBV28	11	CASTGYYGYTF	TGTGCCAGCACAGGCTACTATGGCTACACCTTC
.	TRBJ2-7	.	TRBV7-7	13	CASSEVGGYEQYF	TGTGCCAGCAGCGAAGTTGGGGGATACGAGCAGTACTTC
.	TRBJ2-3	.	TRBV4-1	16	CASSQVGTVLTDTQYF	TGCGCCAGCAGCCAAGTGGGGACGGTCCTCACAGATACGCAGTATTTT
.	TRBJ2-7	.	TRBV27	14	CASSPFPGFSEQYF	TGTGCCAGCAGTCCCTTCCCTGGGTTTAGTGAGCAGTACTTC
.	TRBJ1-1	.	TRBV5-6	15	CASSLDSGVRTEAFF	TGTGCCAGCAGCTTGGATTCCGGGGTTCGCACTGAAGCTTTCTTT
TRBD2	TRBJ2-1	.	TRBV7-8	15	CASSATSGHYNEQFF	TGTGCCAGCAGCGCAACTAGCGGACATTACAATGAGCAGTTCTTC
.	TRBJ2-6	few	TRBV5-6	13	CASSFSGANVLTF	TGTGCCAGCAGCTTCTCTGGGGCCAACGTCCTGACTTTC
.	TRBJ1-1	.	TRBV7-8	18	CASSLGLFGGALNTEAFF	TGTGCCAGCAGCTTAGGCCTGTTTGGAGGGGCCTTGAACACTGAAGCTTTCTTT
TRBD2	TRBJ2-1	once	TRBV12-5	14	CASAETGTSNEQFF	TGTGCTAGTGCCGAAACCGGGACTAGCAATGAGCAGTTCTTC
.	TRBJ2-2	.	TRBV2	13	CASSGGTTGELFF	TGTGCCAGCAGTGGAGGGACAACCGGGGAGCTGTTTTTT
.	TRBJ2-7	.	TRBV7-9	16	CASRPFSGTTFNEQYF	TGTGCCAGCAGACCTTTCTCCGGGACCACGTTCAACGAGCAGTACTTC
.	TRBJ1-6	.	TRBV5-1	15	CASSPDADRNSPLHF	TGCGCCAGCAGCCCCGACGCGGATAGAAATTCACCCCTCCACTTT
TRBD1	TRBJ1-2	.	TRBV4-1	14	CASSQLQGEYGYTF	TGCGCCAGCAGCCAATTGCAGGGGGAGTATGGCTACACCTTC
.	TRBJ2-7	.	TRBV7-6	15	CASSSRPGGVDEQYF	TGTGCCAGCAGCTCCCGGCCAGGTGGGGTGGACGAGCAGTACTTC
TRBD1	TRBJ2-7	.	TRBV7-6	13	CASSATGPYEQYF	TGTGCCAGCAGCGCGACAGGGCCCTACGAGCAGTACTTC
TRBD2	TRBJ2-5	.	TRBV19	14	CASSLREKRETQYF	TGTGCCAGTAGTCTGCGGGAGAAGAGAGAGACCCAGTACTTC
TRBD1	TRBJ1-2	.	TRBV7-9	15	CASSPQTGWGYGYTF	TGTGCCAGCAGCCCCCAGACAGGGTGGGGCTATGGCTACACCTTC
.	TRBJ2-7	.	TRBV6-5	12	CASSYYPDEQYF	TGTGCCAGCAGTTACTACCCCGACGAGCAGTACTTC
TRBD1	TRBJ1-2	.	TRBV7-9	14	CASSTAGTGDGYTF	TGTGCCAGCAGCACCGCCGGGACAGGGGATGGCTACACCTTC
TRBD1	TRBJ1-1	few	TRBV28	15	CASSLGTGGRTEAFF	TGTGCCAGCAGTTTAGGGACAGGGGGGCGCACTGAAGCTTTCTTT
.	TRBJ1-4	.	TRBV11-3	18	CASSLDRDEPNVWEKLFF	TGTGCCAGCAGCTTAGACAGGGATGAACCGAATGTATGGGAAAAACTGTTTTTT
.	TRBJ2-1	.	TRBV19	14	CASSSTGDYNEQFF	TGTGCCAGTAGTTCGACTGGAGATTACAATGAGCAGTTCTTC
.	TRBJ2-3	.	TRBV13	14	CASRRERRTDTQYF	TGTGCCAGCAGGCGAGAAAGGAGAACAGATACGCAGTATTTT
.	TRBJ2-3	.	TRBV6-4	13	CASSPSETDTQYF	TGTGCCAGCAGTCCTAGCGAAACAGATACGCAGTATTTT
.	TRBJ1-1	.	TRBV4-1	15	CASGQGQGRGTEAFF	TGCGCCAGCGGCCAAGGTCAGGGCCGCGGGACTGAAGCTTTCTTT
.	TRBJ2-7	.	TRBV6-6	12	CASSYSANEQYF	TGTGCCAGCAGTTACTCTGCCAACGAGCAGTACTTC
.	TRBJ2-7	few	TRBV11-2	15	CASSQGTRSSYEQYF	TGTGCCAGCAGCCAGGGGACTCGTAGCTCCTACGAGCAGTACTTC
TRBD2	TRBJ2-7	.	TRBV6-1	15	CASRPTSGSIYEQYF	TGTGCCAGCAGACCAACTAGCGGGAGTATCTACGAGCAGTACTTC
TRBD2	TRBJ2-1	.	TRBV25-1	16	CASSELGLAGYNEQFF	TGTGCCAGCAGTGAATTGGGGCTAGCGGGCTACAATGAGCAGTTCTTC
.	TRBJ2-7	.	TRBV6-5	14	CASSPTDIAYEQYF	TGTGCCAGCAGTCCTACCGATATAGCCTACGAGCAGTACTTC
.	TRBJ1-1	.	TRBV6-5	15	CASSQPGSGRTEAFF	TGTGCCAGCAGCCAACCTGGGTCGGGCCGCACTGAAGCTTTCTTT
.	TRBJ1-1	.	TRBV4-1	17	CASSQVFKPDPNTEAFF	TGCGCCAGCAGCCAAGTTTTTAAGCCGGATCCGAACACTGAAGCTTTCTTT